Listed here are 18 T cell receptor beta chains from one sample, sequenced in a study of molecular identifiers for immune sequencing clone quantification (dated by TCRdb to 2016 to 2018). The protocol used for the library was PCR. The sample was run on an Illumina HiSeq 4000. The raw public data were reprocessed by TCRdb itself: fastp quality trimming at Q25, MiXCR clonotype calling, in-frame beta chains only. Here each entry gathers all rows of one CDR3 protein and keeps the most common genes and DNA. This sample is represented by some 70,000 distinct CDR3 sequences; 15% to 20% of them were singletons. Approximately 1.5% of the sample comes from the top ten. Sequencing was carried out using naive CD8+ T cells from blood, with Jurkat cell RNA spiked in. Sample cell subset or site, as interpreted from the label and publication: FACS-sorted CD8+CD4-CCR7+CD45RA+ naive T cells. The origin of the receptors is a human donor in good health. Some libraries in this study had Jurkat cell RNA spiked in.

This clonotype was counted at least ten times. The gene calls are TRBV7-8 and TRBJ2-5, with 8 bases fitting TRBD2. This CDR3 spans 16 amino acids. Unmatched junction bases numbered 13, after V lost 5 bases and J lost 5 bases. Germline CDR1 SGHVS, CDR2 FQNEAQ. This chain's CDR3 is CASSALPGLGEETQYF. The CDR3 nucleotides read TGTGCCAGCAGCGCCCTTCCGGGACTAGGGGAGGAGACCCAGTACTTC.

This clonotype was observed at least ten times. The V call is TRBV28, the J call TRBJ2-2; D might be TRBD1 or TRBD2, each matching 5 bases. Germline loops: CDR1 MDHEN, CDR2 SYDVKM. The ends were cut back, 7 bases at V and 2 bases at J, with 23 bases in the middle. This CDR3 region has 18 residues. CDR3 residues: CASTDSLDWGPNTGELFF. As DNA, the CDR3 is TGTGCCAGCACCGACTCCCTCGATTGGGGACCCAACACCGGGGAGCTGTTTTTT.

There are many counts of this clonotype. The V and J genes are TRBV7-2 and TRBJ2-3; no definite D call. Between the trimmed V and J ends, which lost 5 bases and 5 bases, there was a span of 8 bases. This CDR3 spans 12 amino acids. Germline CDR1 is SGHTA and CDR2 is FQGNSA. The CDR3 loop reads CASSATGDTQYF. The CDR3 nucleotides read TGTGCCAGCAGCGCGACGGGAGATACGCAGTATTTT.

This clonotype was picked up many times. J is TRBJ1-1 and V is TRBV27; D gene unclear. From germline, CDR1 is MNHEY and CDR2 SMNVEV (reference sequence). The CDR3 contains 14 residues. V lost 2 bases and J 6 bases, leaving 13 bases between the germline ends. The CDR3 nucleotides are TGTGCCAGCAGTTTAAACGGCTATATCGCTGAAGCTTTCTTT. Its protein product is CASSLNGYIAEAFF.

About this clonotype itself: A read error may account for a junction end that differs from germline. This chain joins TRBV30 and TRBJ1-5; D is ambiguous. Germline-derived CDR1 and CDR2 are GTSNPN and SVGIG (reference sequence). The CDR3 is made up of 14 amino acids. The CDR3 bases are TGTGCCTGGAGTGTACCCCCTATGGATCAGTCCCAGCATTTT. Amino acids: CAWSVPPMDQSQHF.

Regarding this clonotype: A much larger clone differs from this one at a single base, so this may be a read error. The CDR3 DNA follows: TGTGCCAGCAGATCCGGACAGGGGGCTACTGAAGCTCTCTTT. Its protein is CASRSGQGATEALF. V is TRBV6-1 and J is TRBJ1-1, with 11 bases matching TRBD1. CDR1 MNHNS and CDR2 SASEGT come from the germline V gene. The CDR3 covers 14 residues.

This chain links TRBV12-3 or TRBV12-4 with TRBJ2-5, with 9 positions matching TRBD2. The CDR3 spans 16 residues. V shed 2 bases and J 7 bases; nucleotides not matched to a gene: 11. CDR3 protein: CASSLRASGAFATQYF. The CDR3 DNA is TGTGCCAGCAGTTTAAGGGCTAGCGGGGCGTTTGCGACCCAGTACTTC.

Ten or more counts support this clonotype. The chain carries TRBV27 and TRBJ1-1; D remains ambiguous. V was clipped by 5 bases and J by 3 bases, with 10 bases between them. In germline, CDR1 is MNHEY, CDR2 SMNVEV (reference sequence). The CDR3 spans 13 residues. CDR3 nucleotides: TGTGCCAGCAGTCACCCCCTTCACACTGAAGCTTTCTTT. Translation: CASSHPLHTEAFF.

This clonotype was found many times. The rearrangement uses TRBV12-3 or TRBV12-4 and TRBJ2-5; tentative D call: TRBD1 (5 bases). CDR3 length: 12 residues. V lost 5 bases and J lost 4, with 8 bases in between. DNA for the CDR3: TGTGCCAGCAGTCCTGGGGCAGAGACCCAGTACTTC. Encoded protein: CASSPGAETQYF.

This clonotype was observed a few times. The chain combines TRBV9 with TRBJ2-2, with a weak D call TRBD1 (6 bases). Germline loops: CDR1 SGDLS, CDR2 YYNGEE. Trimming took 6 bases from V and 6 from J, leaving 12 bases between them. The CDR3 consists of 13 residues. In DNA, the CDR3 is TGTGCCAGCAAACCAGGGGCGGCCGGGGAGCTGTTTTTT. Translation gives CASKPGAAGELFF.

This clonotype was observed a few times. With a much larger clone just one base away, this may be a read error. The V gene is TRBV7-2, the J gene TRBJ2-5; tentatively, D is TRBD2 (5 bases). This CDR3 region has 16 residues. Trimming pared 2 bases from V and 1 base from J, leaving 14 bases between. In germline, CDR1 is SGHTA, CDR2 FQGNSA. The CDR3 is CTSSLTESGPQETQYF. The CDR3 DNA is TGTACCAGCAGCTTAACCGAAAGCGGTCCCCAAGAGACCCAGTACTTC.

This clonotype was detected ten times or more. The V and J genes are TRBV5-1 and TRBJ2-3; the match to TRBD1 covers 7 bases. This CDR3 contains 15 residues. Per germline, CDR1 SGHRS and CDR2 YFSETQ. With V trimmed by 4 bases and J by 0 bases, 5 bases remained unmatched. The CDR3 region is CASSETGASTDTQYF. DNA for the CDR3: TGCGCCAGCAGCGAAACAGGGGCGAGCACAGATACGCAGTATTTT.

In its sample, this clonotype was seen once. Since a much larger clone is just one base distant, this may be a read error. The rearrangement joins TRBV4-1 to TRBJ2-7; 10 bases fit TRBD1. CDR1 and CDR2 (germline): MGHRA, YSYEKL. The CDR3 totals 14 residues. The CDR3 DNA reads TGCGCCAGCAGCCTGGGACAGGGGAACTACGAGCAGCACTTC. It yields the protein CASSLGQGNYEQHF.

This clonotype occurred many times. The chain recombines TRBV29-1 with TRBJ2-1; 12 bases line up with TRBD2. Germline assignment: CDR1 SQVTM and CDR2 ANQGSEA. This CDR3 spans 14 amino acids. V shed 5 bases, J shed 9 bases, and the junction held 8 bases outside the gene matches. CDR3 loop: CSVRLAGAFGEQFF. The CDR3 coding sequence is TGCAGCGTTAGACTAGCGGGAGCGTTCGGTGAGCAGTTCTTC.

This clonotype occurred once. A single base separates this from a much larger clone, so it may be a read error. The chain recombines TRBV12-3 or TRBV12-4 with TRBJ2-1, with 7 bases identical to TRBD2. This CDR3 comprises 18 residues. J was trimmed by 8 bases and V by 6 bases; bases with no gene match: 22. This CDR3 is CASSYDPGAAGAGDEQFF. In nucleotides, the CDR3 is TGTGCCAGCAGCTACGACCCCGGGGCGGCGGGAGCAGGTGATGAGCAGTTCTTC.

This clonotype has more than one count but fewer than ten. The rearrangement joins TRBV24-1 to TRBJ2-3, with D possibly TRBD1 on 6 matching bases. The CDR3 contains 17 residues. Trimming removed 3 bases at V and 0 bases at J, with 15 bases between. Germline-derived CDR1 and CDR2 are KGHDR and SFDVKD. The CDR3 sequence: CATSDGTIAPSTDTQYF. In DNA form, the CDR3 reads TGTGCCACCAGTGATGGGACAATCGCCCCTAGCACAGATACGCAGTATTTT.

Details on this clonotype: Mismatch with germline at one junction end may stem from a read error. The V call is TRBV24-1, the J call TRBJ2-5; no reliable D call. There are 13 residues in the CDR3. Germline V gives CDR1 KGHDR, CDR2 SFDVKD. The CDR3 loop reads CATSDKYQETQDF. CDR3 in DNA: TGTGCCACCAGTGACAAGTACCAAGAGACCCAGGACTTC.

As concerns this clonotype: This may come from a read error, since a much larger clone is one base off. The chain employs TRBV6-5 and TRBJ1-1; 7 bases map to TRBD1. The trim removed 6 bases at V and 10 bases at J, leaving 14 bases unmatched. Germline CDR1 reads MNHEY; CDR2 reads SVGAGI. The CDR3 runs to 14 residues. CDR3 coding DNA: TGTGCCAGCAGGGCCGAGACAGGGTATCCTGGAGCTTTCTTT. Amino acid sequence: CASRAETGYPGAFF.